One sample yielded the 16 T cell receptor beta chains listed below, sequenced in a study of PD-1 blockade in classical Hodgkin lymphoma. Produced via immunoSEQ multiplex PCR; TCRdb's table is partial and in-frame only. The data hold 150,000 or so clones, with approximately 81% observed a single time. There was relapse after autologous stem cell transplantation in every patient, and there was variation in brentuximab vedotin exposure. The source was peripheral blood mononuclear cells (PBMCs), collected before the second cycle of nivolumab. The receptors shown here come from a human donor with classical Hodgkin lymphoma.

The genes are TRBV7-8 and TRBJ1-5; D is unclear. Trimming removed 1 base at V and 2 bases at J, with 15 bases between. The germline V gene encodes CDR1 SGHVS and CDR2 FQNEAQ. The CDR3 length is 17 residues. The CDR3 DNA follows: TGTGCCAGCAGCTTAGTCGGGCGTCCGGTGGGCAATCAGCCCCAGCATTTT. Translation gives CASSLVGRPVGNQPQHF.

The J gene is TRBJ2-1, the V gene TRBV7-9; D ambiguous. This CDR3 spans 13 amino acids. V dropped 2 bases and J dropped 6 bases, with 8 bases sitting between them. Germline V gene lookup returns CDR1 SEHNR and CDR2 FQNEAQ (reference sequence). This chain's CDR3 is CASSLKGSNEQFF. For the CDR3, the DNA is TGTGCCAGCAGCTTAAAGGGAAGCAATGAGCAGTTCTTC.

Here the CDR3 reads CASSLRPPGLALYEQYF. Written as DNA, the CDR3 is TGTGCCAGCAGCCTTCGACCCCCGGGACTAGCTCTATACGAGCAGTACTTC. The chain carries TRBV7-2 and TRBJ2-7, with 9 bases identical to TRBD2. This CDR3 is built from 17 residues. After removal of 5 bases from V and 4 bases from J, the junction contained 15 bases not matched to a gene. Germline CDR1 is SGHTA and CDR2 is FQGNSA.

The chain combines TRBV9 with TRBJ1-3; the match to TRBD1 covers 9 bases. Germline V lookup: CDR1 SGDLS, CDR2 YYNGEE. The CDR3 is made up of 15 amino acids. The V and J ends lost 3 bases and 4 bases, in that order; junction bases with no gene match: 5. This chain's CDR3 is CASSESGQGGNTIYF. Written as DNA, the CDR3 is TGTGCCAGCAGCGAGTCGGGACAGGGCGGAAACACCATATATTTT. The full variable domain, its missing parts supplied by reference TRBV9 and TRBJ1-3, is DSGVTQTPKHLITATGQRVTLRCSPRSGDLSVYWYQQSLDQGLQFLIQYYNGEERAKGNILERFSAQQFPDLHSELNLSSLELGDSALYFCASSESGQGGNTIYFGEGSWLTVV.

This chain links TRBV11-1 with TRBJ2-2; tentative D call: TRBD2 (7 bases). The V gene's germline CDR1 is SGHAT and CDR2 FQDESV (reference sequence). V lost 6 bases and J 3 bases, leaving 20 bases between the germline ends. The CDR3 consists of 17 residues. CDR3 in amino acids: CASSPRGGGHYTGELFF. The CDR3 nucleotides read TGTGCCAGCAGTCCTCGGGGCGGGGGACATTACACCGGGGAGCTGTTTTTT. Together with reference TRBV11-1 and TRBJ2-2, the CDR3 gives the full variable domain: EAEVAQSPRYKITEKSQAVAFWCDPISGHATLYWYRQILGQGPELLVQFQDESVVDDSQLPKDRFSAERLKGVDSTLKIQPAELGDSAMYLCASSPRGGGHYTGELFFGEGSRLTVL.

This rearrangement joins TRBV19 to TRBJ2-3; no definite D call. V was pared by 6 bases and J by 3 bases, with 7 bases between. Germline V gives CDR1 LNHDA, CDR2 SQIVND (reference sequence). The CDR3 sequence is 12 residues long. The chain's CDR3 is CASSESTDTQYF. The CDR3 coding sequence is TGTGCCAGTAGCGAGAGTACAGATACGCAGTATTTT.

The chain joins TRBV29-1 to TRBJ2-7; D is unclear. Trimming pared 7 bases from V and 2 bases from J, leaving 18 bases between. The V gene's germline CDR1 is SQVTM and CDR2 ANQGSEA. The CDR3 is made up of 14 amino acids. CDR3: CSGTGPLGTYEQYF. The CDR3 region has the DNA TGCAGCGGAACCGGGCCCCTCGGAACCTACGAGCAGTACTTC.

This rearrangement joins TRBV7-2 to TRBJ2-5; D gene uncertain. Germline V gene lookup returns CDR1 SGHTA and CDR2 FQGNSA. V lost 5 bases and J lost 5, with 9 bases in between. The CDR3 covers 12 residues. The CDR3 region is CASSPFRETQYF. The CDR3 DNA sequence: TGTGCCAGCAGCCCGTTCCGCGAGACCCAGTACTTC.

This CDR3 is CASSPSPFEQYF. CDR3 DNA sequence: TGTGCCAGCAGCCCGTCCCCCTTTGAGCAGTACTTC. The chain combines TRBV7-8 with TRBJ2-7; D unclear. The V end was cut by 5 bases, the J end by 7 bases, with 12 bases between. CDR1 SGHVS and CDR2 FQNEAQ come from the germline V gene. The CDR3 length is 12 residues.

V and J are TRBV18 and TRBJ1-2; no firm D call. V was cut by 0 bases and J by 2 bases, with 7 bases left in between. The CDR3 runs 14 residues. Germline values: CDR1 KGHSH, CDR2 LQKENI. CDR3 nucleotide sequence: TGTGCCAGCTCACCACCCAACCGAAACTATGGCTACACCTTC. It specifies CASSPPNRNYGYTF.

In this sample, this clone turned up a few times. This chain joins TRBV25-1 and TRBJ1-5; tentative D call: TRBD1 (5 bases). Germline V gene sequence: CDR1 MGHDK, CDR2 SYGVNS. V lost 4 bases to trimming and J lost 5 bases, with 9 bases between them. The CDR3 spans 13 residues. CDR3 nucleotide sequence: TGTGCCAGCAGTGGAGCAGGGTATCAGCCCCAGCATTTT. Residues: CASSGAGYQPQHF.

V and J are TRBV9 and TRBJ1-3; D is ambiguous. V was trimmed by 0 bases and J by 2 bases, leaving 9 bases between them. This CDR3 has 15 amino acids. The germline V gene has CDR1 SGDLS and CDR2 YYNGEE. CDR3 region: CASSVGIGPGNTIYF. The CDR3 nucleotides read TGTGCCAGCAGCGTAGGGATCGGTCCTGGAAACACCATATATTTT.

The V call is TRBV5-5, the J call TRBJ1-3; D remains unclear. The germline V gene encodes CDR1 SGHKS and CDR2 YYEKEE (reference sequence). CDR3 length equals 12 residues. V shed 0 bases and J shed 4 bases, with 2 bases lying between them. In nucleotides, the CDR3 is TGTGCCAGCAGCTTGGACGGAAACACCATATATTTT. It codes for CASSLDGNTIYF.

The chain has TRBV7-6 and TRBJ2-1, with D possibly being TRBD2 (5 bases). There are 15 residues in the CDR3. Germline V CDR1 and CDR2: SGHVS, FNYEAQ. The V and J ends lost 5 bases and 4 bases respectively, with 15 bases between them. The CDR3 loop reads CASSPPPPGYNEQFF. In DNA, the CDR3 is TGTGCCAGCAGCCCGCCCCCTCCGGGGTACAATGAGCAGTTCTTC.

The CDR3 reads CASSYPQGGGQETQYF. As DNA, the CDR3 is TGTGCCAGCAGTTACCCCCAGGGAGGGGGGCAAGAGACCCAGTACTTC. The V call is TRBV6-5, the J call TRBJ2-5; possibly TRBD2 for D (7 bases). The CDR3 loop spans 16 amino acids. Germline V gene lookup returns CDR1 MNHEY and CDR2 SVGAGI. The germline V and J ends were trimmed by 2 bases and 2 bases, with 15 bases remaining between them.

V and J are TRBV19 and TRBJ2-1; TRBD2 matches at 12 bases. Germline V gene sequence: CDR1 LNHDA, CDR2 SQIVND (reference sequence). With 1 base clipped from V and 12 bases from J, the junction kept 10 bases outside the gene matches. The CDR3 runs 16 residues. The CDR3 here is CASSIAATSGGYWQFF. In nucleotides, the CDR3 is TGTGCCAGTAGTATAGCTGCGACTAGCGGGGGCTATTGGCAGTTCTTC. The variable domain in full, with the rest retrieved from reference TRBV19 and TRBJ2-1, is DGGITQSPKYLFRKEGQNVTLSCEQNLNHDAMYWYRQDPGQGLRLIYYSQIVNDFQKGDIAEGYSVSREKKESFPLTVTSAQKNPTAFYLCASSIAATSGGYWQFFGPGTRLTVL.